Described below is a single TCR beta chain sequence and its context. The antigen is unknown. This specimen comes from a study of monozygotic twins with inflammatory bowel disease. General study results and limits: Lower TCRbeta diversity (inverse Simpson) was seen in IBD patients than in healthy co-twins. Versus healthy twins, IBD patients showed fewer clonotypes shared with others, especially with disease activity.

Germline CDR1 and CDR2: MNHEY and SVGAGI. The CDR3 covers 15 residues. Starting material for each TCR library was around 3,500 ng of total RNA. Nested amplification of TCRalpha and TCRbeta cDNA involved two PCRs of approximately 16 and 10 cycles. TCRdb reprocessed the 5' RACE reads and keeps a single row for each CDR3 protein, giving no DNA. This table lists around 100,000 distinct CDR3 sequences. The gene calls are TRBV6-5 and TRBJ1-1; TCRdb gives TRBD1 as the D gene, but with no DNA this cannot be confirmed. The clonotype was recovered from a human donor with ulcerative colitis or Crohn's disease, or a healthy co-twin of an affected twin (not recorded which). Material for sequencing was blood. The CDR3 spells CASSYEGGLSTEAFF.